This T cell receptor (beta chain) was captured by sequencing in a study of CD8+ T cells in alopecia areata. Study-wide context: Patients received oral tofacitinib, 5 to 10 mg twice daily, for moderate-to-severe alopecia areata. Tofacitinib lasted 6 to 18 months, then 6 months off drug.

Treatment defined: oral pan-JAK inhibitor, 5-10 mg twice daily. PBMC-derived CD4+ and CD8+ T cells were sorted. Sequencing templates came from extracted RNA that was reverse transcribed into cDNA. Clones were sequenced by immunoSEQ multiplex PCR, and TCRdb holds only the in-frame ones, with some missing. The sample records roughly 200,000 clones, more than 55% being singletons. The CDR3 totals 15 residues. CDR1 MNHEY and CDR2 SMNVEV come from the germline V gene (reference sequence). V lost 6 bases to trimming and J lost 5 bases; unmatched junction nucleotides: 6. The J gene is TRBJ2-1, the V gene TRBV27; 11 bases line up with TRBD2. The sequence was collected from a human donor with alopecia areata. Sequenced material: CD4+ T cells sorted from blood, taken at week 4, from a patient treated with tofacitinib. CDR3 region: CASSVAGGHNNEQFF. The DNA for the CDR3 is TGTGCCAGCAGCGTAGCGGGGGGGCATAACAATGAGCAGTTCTTC.